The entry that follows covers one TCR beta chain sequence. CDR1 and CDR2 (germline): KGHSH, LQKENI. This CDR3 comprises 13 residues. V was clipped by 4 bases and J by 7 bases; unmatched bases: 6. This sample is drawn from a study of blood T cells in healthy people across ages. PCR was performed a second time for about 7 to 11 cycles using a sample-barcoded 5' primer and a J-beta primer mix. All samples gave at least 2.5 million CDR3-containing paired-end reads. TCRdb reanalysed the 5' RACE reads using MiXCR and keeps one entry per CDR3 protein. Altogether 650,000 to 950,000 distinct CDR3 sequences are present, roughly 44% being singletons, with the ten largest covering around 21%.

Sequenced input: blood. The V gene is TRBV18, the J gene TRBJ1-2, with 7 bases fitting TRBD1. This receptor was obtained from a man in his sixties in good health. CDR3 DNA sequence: TGTGCCAGCTCACTGGGACAGCAATCTGGCTACACCTTC. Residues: CASSLGQQSGYTF.